This TCR beta chain was recovered during a study of beta chain features in type 1 diabetes (dated by TCRdb to 2017 to 2018). Concerning the study at large: Patients and healthy donors did not differ in mean age, gender distribution, total cell number or subset yield. A total of roughly 99,000,000 sorted cells were examined across all samples, and the number of cells per subset was strongly correlated with RNA yield. In the study, recently diagnosed type 1 diabetes patients and matched healthy donors were compared on the TCRB repertoires of their sorted circulating CD4+ T cell subsets. Naive and central memory subsets were obtained from all 30 or so donors, but regulatory and stem cell-like memory subsets were isolated from only 8 patients and roughly eight healthy donors. Beyond this particular receptor, the publication reports: Sequencing cDNA rather than genomic DNA could over-represent highly expressing activated cells, although activation and CD3 levels did not differ between groups. Only small numbers of individuals were included in the HLA sub-analyses, which left unresolved whether HLA type had any influence on TCRB rearrangement. Patients with type 1 diabetes made fewer insertions and deleted more nucleotides at VDJ recombination sites, implying thymic rearrangement abnormalities. Naive, central memory and regulatory TCRB repertoires appeared to be more similar among patients than among healthy donors. Shorter templates might be favored by PCR, yet because patient and control samples were amplified and corrected together, any such skew would affect both groups equally. In all four CD4+ subsets, TCRB CDR3 length was moderately but significantly shorter in type 1 diabetes patients.

From each donor, a single peripheral blood sample of approximately 110 mL on average was drawn into heparinised tubes. Using a panel that included CD45RO, CCR7, CD25, CD127, CD95 and CD27, naive, central memory, regulatory and stem cell-like memory CD4+ T cells were sorted on a BD FACSAria II. A purity above 95% was achieved for all sorted populations. PBMCs were separated immediately by Lymphoprep density gradient centrifugation and were stained directly, without being cultured. To minimize batch effects, samples were stained and sorted in pairs, one healthy donor with one patient per experiment. All of the isolated RNA was reverse transcribed with the High Capacity cDNA Reverse Transcription Kit, so expressed TCRB transcripts were sequenced. Naive, central memory and regulatory T cell samples underwent deep immunoSEQ sequencing, averaging roughly 3.4 million total reads per sample. Sorted cells were lysed in RLT buffer and RNA was extracted with DNase-treated RNeasy Micro or Mini kits, depending on cell number. Each cell subset was processed separately to prevent cross-contamination, with patient and healthy donor samples processed together. The immunoSEQ multiplex PCR was used to amplify TCRB sequences from cDNA, generating 87-bp fragments that spanned the CDR3 region. The amplicons were sequenced using the Illumina HiSeq platform. The authors' pipeline ran thus. Synthetic template baselines were used to correct PCR bias computationally, reads within Hamming distance 2 were collapsed together, and singletons that could not be merged were discarded. Reads were aligned to IMGT to assign V, D and J genes, CDR3 length, and insertions or deletions at six rearrangement sites. Clonotype counts were normalized to sorted cell number within each subset before computing true diversity and Gini coefficients with the tcR R package. The overlap coefficient, calculated on TCRB nucleotide sequences, was used to measure repertoire sharing. TCRdb stores this immuneACCESS table with in-frame sequences only. Part of the clones is absent; in the studies checked, under half of the shortfall reflects unresolved V genes, and no reason is known for the rest. V, J and clone size are those of that table, while D and trimming were read from the DNA. Here the sample has around 150,000 clones; approximately 10% occur a single time. The ten largest clonotypes hold roughly 0.45% of the sample.

The germline V gene sets CDR1 to MGHRA and CDR2 to YSYEKL. Germline trimming: 3 bases from V, 1 base from J; junction bases outside gene matches: 12. The CDR3 holds 18 amino acids from the cysteine to the phenylalanine. CDR3 DNA is the only sequence kept; it has 54 bases, read in frame from the first base. This clone was seen more than once but under ten times. What antigen it recognizes has not been identified. Nothing much larger sits one base from this clone, and base qualities are not available. Sequencing input: central memory CD4+ T cells from blood. The sequence links TRBV4-1 to TRBJ2-7; 10 bases in the middle match TRBD2. This TCR was sampled from a man younger than 40 with type 1 diabetes. This receptor has the CDR3 CASSHGASGSLGSYEQYF. The sequenced DNA is TGCGCCAGCAGCCACGGGGCTAGCGGGAGTCTGGGGTCCTACGAGCAGTACTTC.